This T cell receptor (beta chain) was sequenced in a study of blood T cell repertoires in COVID-19. V dropped 11 bases and J dropped 0 bases, with 14 bases sitting between them. Germline V gene lookup returns CDR1 MNHEY and CDR2 SVGAGI. This CDR3 region has 14 residues. Here immunoSEQ multiplex PCR was the method, and the copy in TCRdb shows in-frame clones only, minus some. Among about 160,000 clones listed, about four fifths were seen once. This chain links TRBV6-5 with TRBJ2-1; the D gene is possibly TRBD2 (5 bases). This receptor was obtained from a woman aged 80 or over with active or convalescent COVID-19. Sequences were obtained from peripheral blood. CDR3 sequence (DNA): TGTGCCGGGGAGAGCGGATTCTCCTACAATGAGCAGTTCTTC. Its protein product is CAGESGFSYNEQFF.